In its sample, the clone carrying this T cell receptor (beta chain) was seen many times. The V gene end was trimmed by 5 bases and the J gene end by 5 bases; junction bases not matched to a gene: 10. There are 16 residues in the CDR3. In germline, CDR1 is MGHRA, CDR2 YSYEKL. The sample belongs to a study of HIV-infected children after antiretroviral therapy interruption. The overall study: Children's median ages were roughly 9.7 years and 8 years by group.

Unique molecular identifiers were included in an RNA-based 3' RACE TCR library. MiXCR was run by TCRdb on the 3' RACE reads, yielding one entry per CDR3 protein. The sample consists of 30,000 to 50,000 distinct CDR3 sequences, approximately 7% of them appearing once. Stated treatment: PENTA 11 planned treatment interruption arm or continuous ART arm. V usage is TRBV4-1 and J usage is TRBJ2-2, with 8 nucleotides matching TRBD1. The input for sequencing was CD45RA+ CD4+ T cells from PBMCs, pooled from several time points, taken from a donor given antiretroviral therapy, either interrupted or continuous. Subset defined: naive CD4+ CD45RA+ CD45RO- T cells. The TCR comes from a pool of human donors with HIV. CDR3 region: CASSNPGGPVTGELFF. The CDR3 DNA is TGCGCCAGCAGCAACCCAGGGGGCCCTGTGACCGGGGAGCTGTTTTTT.